This TCR beta chain comes out of a study of blood T cell repertoires in COVID-19. Whole-study context: From the United States, Italy and Spain came samples of acute and convalescent COVID-19. Sample material is recorded as cDNA or gDNA derived from T cells, B-cell-depleted T cells, or PBMCs.

Residents of about two dozen US areas, aged about 18 to 95 years, made up the participants. Cohorts were determined from participant-reported clinical history. Trimming cost V 5 bases and J 6 bases, with 19 bases left between them. The CDR3 covers 16 residues. Germline loops: CDR1 LNHDA, CDR2 SQIVND (reference sequence). Method: immunoSEQ multiplex PCR; TCRdb's copy keeps in-frame clones and lacks some. The data contain approximately 250,000 clones, around 88% of them seen just once; the ten biggest clones take up over 1%. Input material: PBMCs or T cells enriched from blood (not recorded which). The J gene is TRBJ2-2, the V gene TRBV19; perhaps TRBD1 as D (6 bases). The TCR was taken from a woman aged 35 to 49 with acute COVID-19. CDR3 DNA: TGTGCCAGTAGTTTTGCCGGACGGACAGCCGCCGGGGAGCTGTTTTTT. It codes for CASSFAGRTAAGELFF.